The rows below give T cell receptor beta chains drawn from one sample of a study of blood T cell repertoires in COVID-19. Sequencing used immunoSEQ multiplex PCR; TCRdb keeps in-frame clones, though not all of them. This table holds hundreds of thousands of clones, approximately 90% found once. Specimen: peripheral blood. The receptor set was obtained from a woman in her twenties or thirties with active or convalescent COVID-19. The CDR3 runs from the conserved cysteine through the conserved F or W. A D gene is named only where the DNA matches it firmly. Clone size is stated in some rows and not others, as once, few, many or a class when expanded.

cdr3_nt: TGCGCCAGCAGCCTGGATACAGTCGACCCCTATGGCTACACCTTC
cdr3_aa: CASSLDTVDPYGYTF
clone_size: NA
v_call: TRBV4-1
d_call: NA
j_call: TRBJ1-2

cdr3_nt: TGCGCCAGCAGCCAGTACACGCAAGCTTTCTTT
cdr3_aa: CASSQYTQAFF
clone_size: NA
v_call: TRBV4-1
d_call: NA
j_call: TRBJ1-1

cdr3_nt: TGTGCCAGCAGCGGAGGACAGGGTAACACCGGGGAGCTGTTTTTT
cdr3_aa: CASSGGQGNTGELFF
clone_size: NA
v_call: TRBV5-4
d_call: TRBD1
j_call: TRBJ2-2

cdr3_nt: TGTGCCACCAGCAGAGATTTGGGGAGTTACGAGCAGTACTTC
cdr3_aa: CATSRDLGSYEQYF
clone_size: NA
v_call: TRBV15
d_call: NA
j_call: TRBJ2-7

cdr3_nt: TGTGCCAGCAGTCTGGGACAGGCAATCTACGAGCAGTACTTC
cdr3_aa: CASSLGQAIYEQYF
clone_size: NA
v_call: TRBV27
d_call: TRBD1
j_call: TRBJ2-7

cdr3_nt: TGTGCCAGCAGCTTCACGGGGTCGGGCGCAGATACGCAGTATTTT
cdr3_aa: CASSFTGSGADTQYF
clone_size: NA
v_call: TRBV13
d_call: NA
j_call: TRBJ2-3

cdr3_nt: TGTGCCAGCGGAATTAGCGGGGGGCAAGAGACCCAGTACTTC
cdr3_aa: CASGISGGQETQYF
clone_size: NA
v_call: TRBV5-4
d_call: TRBD2
j_call: TRBJ2-5

cdr3_nt: TGTGCCAGCAGTAATACAGGGAACTACGAGCAGTACTTC
cdr3_aa: CASSNTGNYEQYF
clone_size: NA
v_call: TRBV27
d_call: NA
j_call: TRBJ2-7

cdr3_nt: TGTGCCAGCAGCCTTGGGATCTCTGTTGGGGCAAGCTCCTACAATGAGCAGTTCTTC
cdr3_aa: CASSLGISVGASSYNEQFF
clone_size: NA
v_call: TRBV14
d_call: NA
j_call: TRBJ2-1

cdr3_nt: TGTGCCAGCAGCTCGGGACAGGGGTTCGATCAGCCCCAGCATTTT
cdr3_aa: CASSSGQGFDQPQHF
clone_size: NA
v_call: TRBV7-8
d_call: TRBD1
j_call: TRBJ1-5

cdr3_nt: TGTGCCAGCTGGGGGGACAGTAGCAATCAGCCCCAGCATTTT
cdr3_aa: CASWGDSSNQPQHF
clone_size: NA
v_call: TRBV19
d_call: TRBD1
j_call: TRBJ1-5

cdr3_nt: TGTGCCAGCAGGAAACATGGCTCATCCGGAAACACCATATATTTT
cdr3_aa: CASRKHGSSGNTIYF
clone_size: NA
v_call: TRBV6-5
d_call: NA
j_call: TRBJ1-3

cdr3_nt: TGTGCCAGCAGTTACACCGGGACTCCTTCCTACGAGCAGTACTTC
cdr3_aa: CASSYTGTPSYEQYF
clone_size: NA
v_call: TRBV27
d_call: NA
j_call: TRBJ2-7

cdr3_nt: TGTGCCAGCAGTTACGGAGCGGGGAACACTGAAGCTTTCTTT
cdr3_aa: CASSYGAGNTEAFF
clone_size: NA
v_call: TRBV6-5
d_call: NA
j_call: TRBJ1-1

cdr3_nt: TGTGCCAGCAGGGCACTAGCGGAACCCTACAATGAGCAGTTCTTC
cdr3_aa: CASRALAEPYNEQFF
clone_size: NA
v_call: TRBV6-5
d_call: TRBD2
j_call: TRBJ2-1

cdr3_nt: TGTGCCAGCAGTTCCCAGCGGGAGGGGTACGAGCAGTACTTC
cdr3_aa: CASSSQREGYEQYF
clone_size: NA
v_call: TRBV27
d_call: TRBD2
j_call: TRBJ2-7

cdr3_nt: TGTGCCAGCTCACCAAGACAGGGTGAAGCTTTCTTT
cdr3_aa: CASSPRQGEAFF
clone_size: NA
v_call: TRBV18
d_call: TRBD1
j_call: TRBJ1-1

cdr3_nt: TGTGCCAGCAGCGTAGCAGGGATCAATCAGCCCCAGCATTTT
cdr3_aa: CASSVAGINQPQHF
clone_size: few
v_call: TRBV9
d_call: NA
j_call: TRBJ1-5

cdr3_nt: TGTGCCAGTCGCCCCAAAGGCGCTAGCGCAGAGACCCAGTACTTC
cdr3_aa: CASRPKGASAETQYF
clone_size: NA
v_call: TRBV19
d_call: NA
j_call: TRBJ2-5

cdr3_nt: TGCGCCAGCAGCCAAGTTTCCAGAGAGACCCAGTACTTC
cdr3_aa: CASSQVSRETQYF
clone_size: NA
v_call: TRBV4-1
d_call: NA
j_call: TRBJ2-5

cdr3_nt: TGTGCCAGCAGTGACAGGTGGCCAGGGGATCCAGATACGCAGTATTTT
cdr3_aa: CASSDRWPGDPDTQYF
clone_size: NA
v_call: TRBV6-4
d_call: NA
j_call: TRBJ2-3

cdr3_nt: TGTGCCAGCAGGACAGACGATCAGCCCCAGCATTTT
cdr3_aa: CASRTDDQPQHF
clone_size: NA
v_call: TRBV7-9
d_call: NA
j_call: TRBJ1-5

cdr3_nt: TGTGCCAGCAGCCCCCGGACAGGGACTAACTATGGCTACACCTTC
cdr3_aa: CASSPRTGTNYGYTF
clone_size: NA
v_call: TRBV9
d_call: TRBD1
j_call: TRBJ1-2

cdr3_nt: TGTGCCAGTAGTGCCCGGGACAGGGATTACGAGCAGTACTTC
cdr3_aa: CASSARDRDYEQYF
clone_size: NA
v_call: TRBV19
d_call: TRBD1
j_call: TRBJ2-7

cdr3_nt: TGTGCCAGCACAACCCAAGTAGGCAGGGGGCCATTGGGAATCACCGGGGAGCTGTTTTTT
cdr3_aa: CASTTQVGRGPLGITGELFF
clone_size: NA
v_call: TRBV27
d_call: TRBD1
j_call: TRBJ2-2

cdr3_nt: TGTGCCAGCAGCTCCGAAGAGCCGGTGGCAGGGCGGTTTGGTGAGCAGTTCTTC
cdr3_aa: CASSSEEPVAGRFGEQFF
clone_size: NA
v_call: TRBV7-9
d_call: NA
j_call: TRBJ2-1

cdr3_nt: TGTGCCTGGAGATCCCAACAGGAAAGTTCCTATAATTCACCCCTCCACTTT
cdr3_aa: CAWRSQQESSYNSPLHF
clone_size: NA
v_call: TRBV30
d_call: NA
j_call: TRBJ1-6

cdr3_nt: TGTGCCAGCAGCCACGGCGGGGCGGATTCCAAAAACATTCAGTACTTC
cdr3_aa: CASSHGGADSKNIQYF
clone_size: NA
v_call: TRBV3-1/TRBV3-2
d_call: NA
j_call: TRBJ2-4

cdr3_nt: TGTGCCAGCAGCCTCCCTGGGGGGAGAGCTTTCTTT
cdr3_aa: CASSLPGGRAFF
clone_size: few
v_call: TRBV14
d_call: NA
j_call: TRBJ1-1

cdr3_nt: TGTGCCAGCAGTGACCCGACAGACCTTAATACGAACACTGAAGCTTTCTTT
cdr3_aa: CASSDPTDLNTNTEAFF
clone_size: NA
v_call: TRBV6-1
d_call: NA
j_call: TRBJ1-1

cdr3_nt: TGTGCCATCAGTGTCGGGACAGGTGCCAATTCACCCCTCCACTTT
cdr3_aa: CAISVGTGANSPLHF
clone_size: NA
v_call: TRBV10-3
d_call: TRBD1
j_call: TRBJ1-6

cdr3_nt: TGTGCCAGCAGCTTACAGGGCGATTCCTACACCTTC
cdr3_aa: CASSLQGDSYTF
clone_size: NA
v_call: TRBV7-2
d_call: NA
j_call: TRBJ1-2

cdr3_nt: TGTGCCAGCAGCTCCGGACTAGCGGGAGGGAGGGAGCAGTACTTC
cdr3_aa: CASSSGLAGGREQYF
clone_size: NA
v_call: TRBV13
d_call: TRBD2
j_call: TRBJ2-7

cdr3_nt: TGTGCCAGCAGCAAAGAGGGCCAAGGGCAGGGATGGAACCAGCCCCAGCATTTT
cdr3_aa: CASSKEGQGQGWNQPQHF
clone_size: NA
v_call: TRBV21-1
d_call: NA
j_call: TRBJ1-5

cdr3_nt: TGTGCCTGGAGACAGGGCGCGAACACCGGGGAGCTGTTTTTT
cdr3_aa: CAWRQGANTGELFF
clone_size: NA
v_call: TRBV30
d_call: NA
j_call: TRBJ2-2

cdr3_nt: TGTGCCAGCAGTTACTCGCGGGGTTTGAACACTGAAGCTTTCTTT
cdr3_aa: CASSYSRGLNTEAFF
clone_size: few
v_call: TRBV6-2/TRBV6-3
d_call: NA
j_call: TRBJ1-1

cdr3_nt: TGCGCCAGCAGCTTGTTGGGCTCCGCTGAAGCTTTCTTT
cdr3_aa: CASSLLGSAEAFF
clone_size: NA
v_call: TRBV5-1
d_call: NA
j_call: TRBJ1-1

cdr3_nt: TGTGCCAGCAGCTTTACGGGACAGGGGGGAGGAGATACGCAGTATTTT
cdr3_aa: CASSFTGQGGGDTQYF
clone_size: NA
v_call: TRBV5-6
d_call: TRBD1
j_call: TRBJ2-3

cdr3_nt: TGTGCCAGCAGCTCAGCCGGGACTAGCGGGAGCACAGATACGCAGTATTTT
cdr3_aa: CASSSAGTSGSTDTQYF
clone_size: NA
v_call: TRBV11-3
d_call: TRBD2
j_call: TRBJ2-3

cdr3_nt: TGTGCCAGCAGCCAAGATACTCCGGCGGCGTACCAAGAGACCCAGTACTTC
cdr3_aa: CASSQDTPAAYQETQYF
clone_size: NA
v_call: TRBV3-1/TRBV3-2
d_call: NA
j_call: TRBJ2-5

cdr3_nt: TGTGCCAGCAGTCTGCCAGGGAATGAGCAGTTCTTC
cdr3_aa: CASSLPGNEQFF
clone_size: NA
v_call: TRBV6-5
d_call: NA
j_call: TRBJ2-1

cdr3_nt: TGTGCCAGCAGCCCTGGGACAGATACCTCACCCCTCCACTTT
cdr3_aa: CASSPGTDTSPLHF
clone_size: NA
v_call: TRBV3-1/TRBV3-2
d_call: TRBD1
j_call: TRBJ1-6

cdr3_nt: TGTGCCAGCAGCAAAGAGATGACTAGCGGGAGAGGCGAGCAGTACTTC
cdr3_aa: CASSKEMTSGRGEQYF
clone_size: few
v_call: TRBV7-2
d_call: TRBD2
j_call: TRBJ2-7

cdr3_nt: TGTGCCAGCAGTTTTATCGGGGAGGGAGCTTTCTTT
cdr3_aa: CASSFIGEGAFF
clone_size: NA
v_call: TRBV12-3/TRBV12-4
d_call: NA
j_call: TRBJ1-1

cdr3_nt: TGTGCCAGCAGCTTAGCGAGGGTCAGGGGTACGGATGAAAAACTGTTTTTT
cdr3_aa: CASSLARVRGTDEKLFF
clone_size: NA
v_call: TRBV7-8
d_call: NA
j_call: TRBJ1-4

cdr3_nt: TGTGCCAGCAGCTTAACAGGTGGAAACAACTATGGCTACACCTTC
cdr3_aa: CASSLTGGNNYGYTF
clone_size: NA
v_call: TRBV7-2
d_call: NA
j_call: TRBJ1-2

cdr3_nt: TGTGCCAGCAGCGACCCCCCTGGACAGCGCGGGGAGCTGTTTTTT
cdr3_aa: CASSDPPGQRGELFF
clone_size: NA
v_call: TRBV6-5
d_call: NA
j_call: TRBJ2-2

cdr3_nt: TGTGCCAGCCTAAATACAGCGGCTGGAGGAAACACCATATATTTT
cdr3_aa: CASLNTAAGGNTIYF
clone_size: NA
v_call: TRBV2
d_call: NA
j_call: TRBJ1-3